Below, 22 T cell receptor beta chains from the same sample are listed, as sequenced in a study of cytomegalovirus exposure and HLA in healthy donors. The primer mix had 60 Vbeta and 13 Jbeta primers. Profiled with immunoSEQ multiplex PCR; TCRdb holds only in-frame clones, not every one. The data contain hundreds of thousands of clones, about three quarters of them singletons. Specimen: PBMCs. These TCRs come from a woman in her sixties or seventies in good health and CMV-seropositive.

Details on this clone: The same CDR3 can be traced to other DNA sequences in this sample. The chain combines TRBV2 with TRBJ2-6; maybe TRBD2 (5 bases). The V gene's germline CDR1 is SNHLY and CDR2 FYNNEI. The V gene lost 8 bases and the J gene lost 4 bases, with 12 bases spanning the gap. The CDR3 has 14 residues. CDR3 region: CASQTISGANVLTF. In DNA form, the CDR3 reads TGTGCCAGCCAGACTATTTCCGGGGCCAACGTCCTGACTTTC.

The chain carries TRBV11-3 and TRBJ2-5; D is possibly TRBD2 (5 bases). The germline V gene encodes CDR1 SGHNT and CDR2 YENEEA. V dropped 1 base and J dropped 1 base, with 13 bases sitting between them. The CDR3 has 16 residues. CDR3 nucleotides: TGTGCCAGCAGCTTAGGTCCAAGCGGCCCCCAAGAGACCCAGTACTTC. This encodes CASSLGPSGPQETQYF.

This clone was found once. V is TRBV2 and J is TRBJ2-5; 11 nucleotides agree with TRBD2. This CDR3 region has 15 residues. The trim removed 6 bases at V and 2 bases at J, leaving 5 bases unmatched. Germline-derived CDR1 and CDR2 are SNHLY and FYNNEI. As DNA, the CDR3 is TGTGCCAGCAGATTGGGACTAGCGGAACAAGAGACCCAGTACTTC. Amino acid sequence: CASRLGLAEQETQYF.

The chain recombines TRBV6-5 with TRBJ2-7, with 8 positions matching TRBD2. The CDR3 covers 15 residues. CDR1 and CDR2 from the germline V gene are MNHEY and SVGAGI. V shed 6 bases and J 2 bases; nucleotides not matched to a gene: 9. The CDR3 nucleotides read TGTGCCAGCAGACTCAAAGCGGGAGATACCTACGAGCAGTACTTC. Protein: CASRLKAGDTYEQYF.

The chain is built from TRBV2 and TRBJ2-6; 7 nucleotides line up with TRBD1. The germline V gene has CDR1 SNHLY and CDR2 FYNNEI. The CDR3 is 16 residues long. Losses at the gene ends were 7 bases for V and 3 bases for J; bases not matched to a gene: 9. Written as DNA, the CDR3 is TGTGCCAGCAAGGACAGGCGGTCGGGTGGGGCCAACGTCCTGACTTTC. Translation: CASKDRRSGGANVLTF.

The chain links TRBV7-6 to TRBJ2-3; D is undetermined. Germline V CDR1 and CDR2: SGHVS, FNYEAQ. V gave up 2 bases and J gave up 6 bases, with 12 bases separating them. The CDR3 has 14 amino acids. CDR3: CASSLSVPPDTQYF. The CDR3 DNA is TGTGCCAGCAGCTTATCCGTCCCCCCGGATACGCAGTATTTT.

The DNA of the CDR3 is TGTGCCAGCAGCCAGGGACAGGGAGAGAACACTGAAGCTTTCTTT. It is translated as CASSQGQGENTEAFF. V is TRBV11-3 and J is TRBJ1-1; 9 bases align to TRBD1. The CDR3 extends over 15 amino acids. The junction had 5 bases not matched to a gene; V was cut back by 5 bases and J by 1 base. CDR1 SGHNT and CDR2 YENEEA come from the germline V gene.

CDR3 region: CASSAQGNGYTF. The CDR3 region has the DNA TGTGCCAGCAGCGCCCAGGGAAATGGCTACACCTTC. The rearrangement uses TRBV9 and TRBJ1-2; weak D call: TRBD1 (5 bases). The CDR3 is 12 residues long. The germline V gene encodes CDR1 SGDLS and CDR2 YYNGEE. The V end lost 3 bases, the J end lost 6 bases, and 9 bases lay between the germline ends.

The chain couples TRBV6-6 to TRBJ2-5; 9 nucleotides align to TRBD2. Looked up from germline, CDR1 is MNHNY and CDR2 is SVGAGI (reference sequence). V shed 0 bases and J 2 bases; nucleotides not matched to a gene: 4. This CDR3 has 16 residues. The chain's CDR3 is CASSYSPSGDQETQYF. In nucleotides, the CDR3 is TGTGCCAGCAGTTACTCGCCTAGCGGGGATCAAGAGACCCAGTACTTC.

The sample holds one count of this clone. This chain uses TRBV7-3 with TRBJ2-7; TRBD1 agrees at 7 bases. V trimming: 4 bases; J trimming: 5 bases; junction bases outside the gene matches: 8. Germline CDR1 SGHTA, CDR2 FQGTGA. This CDR3 has 14 amino acids. This CDR3 is CASSSPSTGNEQYF. The CDR3 DNA reads as TGTGCCAGCAGCTCCCCCTCGACAGGGAACGAGCAGTACTTC.

The J gene is TRBJ2-5, the V gene TRBV15; 8 bases map to TRBD1. The J call may be wrong; the DNA end is better matched by TRBJ2-7. This CDR3 region has 14 residues. Germline loops: CDR1 LNHNV, CDR2 YYDKDF (reference sequence). The DNA of the CDR3 is TGTGCCACCAGCAGAGGAGGACAGGGCCACGAGCAGTACTTC. As protein: CATSRGGQGHEQYF.

The chain's CDR3 is CATQLAGGPLGYNEQFF. The CDR3 DNA is TGTGCCACCCAGCTAGCGGGAGGGCCGCTCGGGTACAATGAGCAGTTCTTC. The chain uses TRBV5-4 and TRBJ2-1; 12 nucleotides match TRBD2. V gave up 9 bases and J gave up 4 bases; unmatched junction bases: 14. Germline V gene lookup returns CDR1 SGHNT and CDR2 YYREEE (reference sequence). The CDR3 spans 17 residues.

The chain couples TRBV7-9 to TRBJ2-3, with 7 bases matching TRBD1. CDR1 and CDR2 (germline): SEHNR, FQNEAQ (reference sequence). There are 15 residues in the CDR3. Trimming removed 5 bases from V and 0 bases from J; junction bases left unmatched: 5. The CDR3 sequence is CASSLGTVSTDTQYF. CDR3 nucleotide sequence: TGTGCCAGCAGCCTGGGGACAGTTAGCACAGATACGCAGTATTTT.

This chain uses TRBV5-1 with TRBJ2-3; the match to TRBD1 covers 7 bases. The V gene end was trimmed by 0 bases and the J gene end by 6 bases; junction bases not matched to a gene: 4. This CDR3 has 14 residues. Germline CDR1 and CDR2: SGHRS and YFSETQ. The CDR3 DNA reads as TGCGCCAGCAGCTTGGGACAGGGTGAGGATACGCAGTATTTT. Its translation: CASSLGQGEDTQYF.

The CDR3 DNA reads TGTGCCAGCAGCTACCTCTTATCAAACACCTATGGCTACACCTTC. Its translation is CASSYLLSNTYGYTF. The chain recombines TRBV7-9 with TRBJ1-2, with D unclear. Germline V gives CDR1 SEHNR, CDR2 FQNEAQ (reference sequence). V dropped 4 bases and J dropped 4 bases, with 16 bases sitting between them. CDR3 length: 15 amino acids.

V usage is TRBV7-9 and J usage is TRBJ2-7; D unresolved. The CDR3 is 12 amino acids. V was pared by 5 bases and J by 6 bases, with 11 bases between. CDR1 SEHNR and CDR2 FQNEAQ come from the germline V gene (reference sequence). The CDR3 sequence is CASSPGTVEQYF. The DNA of the CDR3 is TGTGCCAGCAGCCCCGGCACAGTCGAGCAGTACTTC.

J is TRBJ2-1 and V is TRBV28; D is unclear. This CDR3 region has 12 residues. Germline CDR1 reads MDHEN; CDR2 reads SYDVKM. V dropped 5 bases and J dropped 4 bases, with 6 bases sitting between them. CDR3 nucleotides: TGTGCCAGCAGTCTAAATTACAATGAGCAGTTCTTC. Translating gives CASSLNYNEQFF.

V and J are TRBV27 and TRBJ1-1; the D is unclear. The CDR3 has 13 amino acids. Germline CDR1 is MNHEY and CDR2 is SMNVEV (reference sequence). V was cut by 1 base and J by 1 base, with 4 bases left in between. In DNA form, the CDR3 reads TGTGCCAGCAGTTTATTCAGGAACACTGAAGCTTTCTTT. Protein product: CASSLFRNTEAFF.

CDR3 bases: TGCGCCAGCAGCCAAGATTGGACGGGCAGGGGCTATGGCTACACCTTC. It yields the protein CASSQDWTGRGYGYTF. The rearrangement joins TRBV4-1 to TRBJ1-2; D may be TRBD1 (6 bases). Trimming cost V 0 bases and J 4 bases, with 15 bases left between them. This CDR3 has 16 residues. Germline loops: CDR1 MGHRA, CDR2 YSYEKL.

The chain is built from TRBV19 and TRBJ2-6; no clear D gene. This CDR3 comprises 14 residues. Germline loops: CDR1 LNHDA, CDR2 SQIVND (reference sequence). V lost 5 bases and J 4 bases, leaving 9 bases between the germline ends. The CDR3 bases are TGTGCCAGTAGTCGGAGTGGGGGGGCCAACGTCCTGACTTTC. Translating gives CASSRSGGANVLTF.

The genes are TRBV11-2 and TRBJ2-5, with D unclear. The CDR3 runs 11 residues. Trimming stripped 4 bases from V and 7 bases from J, with 7 bases between. CDR1 is SGHAT and CDR2 is FQNNGV in the germline V gene. CDR3 DNA: TGTGCCAGCAGCTCTCAGGTGACCCAGTACTTC. The encoded protein is CASSSQVTQYF.

V gene TRBV6-1 combines with J gene TRBJ1-5; D gene uncertain. V was cut by 7 bases and J by 0 bases, with 7 bases left in between. In germline, CDR1 is MNHNS, CDR2 SASEGT. The CDR3 sequence is 13 residues long. In nucleotides, the CDR3 is TGTGCCAGCACCGTCCTTAGCAATCAGCCCCAGCATTTT. It yields the protein CASTVLSNQPQHF.